This section outlines one TCR beta chain sequence together with its context. Its antigen remains unknown. CDR1 is MNHNY, CDR2 SVGAGI, per germline (reference sequence). The CDR3 is 14 amino acids. V shed 4 bases and J 7 bases; nucleotides not matched to a gene: 9. The sample comes from a study of CD4+ T cells in melanoma. Whole-study findings and limits: A reported correlation linked neoantigen-specific CD4+ T cells to CD8+, macrophage and B cell function. Diverse differentiation states were reported for melanoma neoantigen-specific CD4+ T cells.

Profiled with immunoSEQ multiplex PCR; TCRdb holds only in-frame clones, not every one. The data show more than 15,000 clones, less than 85% seen once. The sequence was collected from a human donor with melanoma. The genes are TRBV6-6 and TRBJ2-7; TRBD2 aligns across 8 bases. Sequencing was performed on cells from a culture (not recorded whether cultured in vitro). In nucleotides, the CDR3 is TGTGCCAGCAGTTGGAACGGGGGGGCCAGGGAGCAGTACTTC. It is translated as CASSWNGGAREQYF.